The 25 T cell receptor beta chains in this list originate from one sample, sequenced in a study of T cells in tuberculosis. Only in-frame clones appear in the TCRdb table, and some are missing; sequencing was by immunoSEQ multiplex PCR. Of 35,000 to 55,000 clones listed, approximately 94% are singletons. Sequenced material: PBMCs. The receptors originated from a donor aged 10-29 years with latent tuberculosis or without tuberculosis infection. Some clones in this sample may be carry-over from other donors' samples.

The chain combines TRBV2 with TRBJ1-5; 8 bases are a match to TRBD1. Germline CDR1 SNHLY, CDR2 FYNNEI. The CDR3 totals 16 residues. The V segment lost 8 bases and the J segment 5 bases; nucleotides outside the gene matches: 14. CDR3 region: CASSPPGAGGHQPQHF. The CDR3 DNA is TGTGCCAGCTCGCCCCCGGGGGCAGGGGGCCATCAGCCCCAGCATTTT.

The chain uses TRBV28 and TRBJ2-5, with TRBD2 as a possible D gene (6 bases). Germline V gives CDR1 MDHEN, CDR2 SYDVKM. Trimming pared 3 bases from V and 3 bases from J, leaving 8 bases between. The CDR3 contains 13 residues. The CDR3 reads CASSFSGEETQYF. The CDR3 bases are TGTGCCAGCAGTTTCTCGGGAGAAGAGACCCAGTACTTC.

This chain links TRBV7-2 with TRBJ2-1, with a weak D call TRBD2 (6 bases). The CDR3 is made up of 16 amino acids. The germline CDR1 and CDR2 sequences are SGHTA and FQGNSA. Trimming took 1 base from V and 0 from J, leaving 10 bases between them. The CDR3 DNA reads TGTGCCAGCAGCTTAGGTCGGGGGAGCTCCTACAATGAGCAGTTCTTC. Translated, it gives CASSLGRGSSYNEQFF.

The CDR3 region has the DNA TGTGCCAGCAGCTTAGTGGCAGCCTACGAGCAGTACTTC. Amino acid sequence: CASSLVAAYEQYF. The chain employs TRBV11-1 and TRBJ2-7; D remains unclear. Germline CDR1 reads SGHAT; CDR2 reads FQDESV (reference sequence). CDR3 length: 13 residues. V shed 1 base and J shed 2 bases, with 6 bases lying between them.

This CDR3 reads CASSQSGAQGGDGELFF. The CDR3 coding sequence is TGCGCCAGCAGCCAAAGCGGCGCACAGGGGGGGGACGGGGAGCTGTTTTTT. The rearrangement uses TRBV4-3 and TRBJ2-2; weak D call: TRBD1 (8 bases). The CDR3 is made up of 17 amino acids. Trimming left V 2 bases short and J 7 bases short, with 20 bases between. Germline lookup yields CDR1 LGHNA and CDR2 YSLEER.

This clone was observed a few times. CDR3 in amino acids: CASSLGGRLNQPQHF. CDR3 nucleotides: TGTGCCAGCAGTCTGGGGGGGCGGCTAAATCAGCCCCAGCATTTT. The chain couples TRBV28 to TRBJ1-5; a weak D match, TRBD1 (6 bases). The CDR3 spans 15 residues. V lost 5 bases, J lost 4 bases, and 15 bases lay in between. Germline V gene data show CDR1 as MDHEN and CDR2 as SYDVKM.

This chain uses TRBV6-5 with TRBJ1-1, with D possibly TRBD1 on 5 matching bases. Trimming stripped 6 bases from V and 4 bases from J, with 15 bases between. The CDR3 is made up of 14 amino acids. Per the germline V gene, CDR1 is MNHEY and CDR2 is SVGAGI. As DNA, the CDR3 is TGTGCCAGCAGCTCCGACAGAGGCGGCACTGAAGCTTTCTTT. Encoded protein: CASSSDRGGTEAFF.

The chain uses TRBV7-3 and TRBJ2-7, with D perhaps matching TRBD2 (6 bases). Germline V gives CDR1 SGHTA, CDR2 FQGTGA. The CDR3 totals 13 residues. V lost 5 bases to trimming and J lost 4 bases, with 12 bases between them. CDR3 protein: CASSQTSGYEQYF. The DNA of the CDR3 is TGTGCCAGCAGCCAGACTAGTGGGTACGAGCAGTACTTC.

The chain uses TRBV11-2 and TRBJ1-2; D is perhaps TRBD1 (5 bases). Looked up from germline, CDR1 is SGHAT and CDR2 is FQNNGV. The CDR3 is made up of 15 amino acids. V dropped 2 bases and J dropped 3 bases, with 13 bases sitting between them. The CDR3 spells CASSLSGVRDYGYTF. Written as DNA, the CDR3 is TGTGCCAGCAGCTTAAGTGGCGTCAGGGACTATGGCTACACCTTC.

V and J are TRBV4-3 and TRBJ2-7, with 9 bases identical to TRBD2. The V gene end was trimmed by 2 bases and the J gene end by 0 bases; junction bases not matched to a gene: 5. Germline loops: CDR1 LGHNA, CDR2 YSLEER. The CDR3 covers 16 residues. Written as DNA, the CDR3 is TGCGCCAGCAGCCAACAAGCGGGGGGCTTCTCCTACGAGCAGTACTTC. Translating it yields CASSQQAGGFSYEQYF.

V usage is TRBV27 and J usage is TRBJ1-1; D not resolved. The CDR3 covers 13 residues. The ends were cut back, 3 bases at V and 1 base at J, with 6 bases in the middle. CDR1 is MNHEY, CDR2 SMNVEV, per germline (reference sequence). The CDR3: CASSFVWNTEAFF. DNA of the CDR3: TGTGCCAGCAGTTTTGTATGGAACACTGAAGCTTTCTTT.

The CDR3 DNA reads as TGTGCCAGCAGCACAGGGGTTGGGGGCTACACCTTC. Translated: CASSTGVGGYTF. The chain is built from TRBV7-2 and TRBJ1-2; TRBD1 aligns across 7 bases. Germline V gene sequence: CDR1 SGHTA, CDR2 FQGNSA. The CDR3 length is 12 residues. Trimming cost V 5 bases and J 8 bases; bases outside gene matches: 5.

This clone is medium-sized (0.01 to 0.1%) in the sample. CDR3 protein: CASSPRTVGQPQHF. The CDR3 region has the DNA TGTGCCAGCAGCCCTAGGACAGTCGGCCAGCCCCAGCATTTT. V is TRBV6-5 and J is TRBJ1-5; D is perhaps TRBD1 (6 bases). The CDR3 totals 14 residues. The ends were cut back, 6 bases at V and 7 bases at J, with 16 bases in the middle. CDR1 and CDR2 (germline): MNHEY, SVGAGI.

The chain's CDR3 is CASSPDGNGNTIYF. In DNA, the CDR3 is TGCGCCAGCAGCCCCGACGGGAACGGAAACACCATATATTTT. The chain combines TRBV4-1 with TRBJ1-3; no definite D call. The CDR3 runs 14 residues. The V gene's germline CDR1 is MGHRA and CDR2 YSYEKL. V lost 4 bases and J 4 bases, leaving 11 bases between the germline ends.

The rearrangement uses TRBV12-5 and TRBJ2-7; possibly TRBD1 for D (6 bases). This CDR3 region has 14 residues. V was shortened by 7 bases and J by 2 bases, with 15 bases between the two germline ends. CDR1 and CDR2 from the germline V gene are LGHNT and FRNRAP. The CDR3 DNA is TGTGCTAGTGCCACCCCCGACAGGACCTACGAGCAGTACTTC. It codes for CASATPDRTYEQYF.

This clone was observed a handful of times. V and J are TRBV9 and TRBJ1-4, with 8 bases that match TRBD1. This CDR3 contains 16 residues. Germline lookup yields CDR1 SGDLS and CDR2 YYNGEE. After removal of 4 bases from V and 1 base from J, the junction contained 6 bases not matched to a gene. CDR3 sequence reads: CASSTDRGITNEKLFF. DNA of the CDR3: TGTGCCAGCAGCACAGACAGGGGTATAACTAATGAAAAACTGTTTTTT. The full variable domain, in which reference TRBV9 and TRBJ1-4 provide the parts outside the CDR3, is DSGVTQTPKHLITATGQRVTLRCSPRSGDLSVYWYQQSLDQGLQFLIQYYNGEERAKGNILERFSAQQFPDLHSELNLSSLELGDSALYFCASSTDRGITNEKLFFGSGTQLSVL.

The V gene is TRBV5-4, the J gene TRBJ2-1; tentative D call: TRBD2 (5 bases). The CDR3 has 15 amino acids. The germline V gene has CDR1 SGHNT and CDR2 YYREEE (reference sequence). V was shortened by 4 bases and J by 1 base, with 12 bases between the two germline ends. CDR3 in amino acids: CASSVKRRSYNEQFF. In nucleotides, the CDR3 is TGTGCCAGCAGCGTAAAGCGGAGGTCCTACAATGAGCAGTTCTTC.

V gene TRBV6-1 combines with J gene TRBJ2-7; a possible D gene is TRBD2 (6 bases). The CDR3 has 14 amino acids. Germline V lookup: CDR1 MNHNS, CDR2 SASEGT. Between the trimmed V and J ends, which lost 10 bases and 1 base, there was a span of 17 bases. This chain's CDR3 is CATQMGLTSYEQYF. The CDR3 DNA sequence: TGTGCCACCCAAATGGGACTTACATCCTACGAGCAGTACTTC.

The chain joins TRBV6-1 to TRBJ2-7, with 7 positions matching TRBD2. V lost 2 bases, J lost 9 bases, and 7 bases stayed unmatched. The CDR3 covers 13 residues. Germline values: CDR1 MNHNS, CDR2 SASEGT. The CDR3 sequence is CASSERPERGQYF. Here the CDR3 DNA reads TGTGCCAGCAGTGAACGTCCCGAGCGGGGGCAGTACTTC.

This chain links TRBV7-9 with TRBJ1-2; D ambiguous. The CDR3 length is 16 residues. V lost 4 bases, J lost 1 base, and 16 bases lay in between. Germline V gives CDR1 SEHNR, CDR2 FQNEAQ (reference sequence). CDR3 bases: TGTGCCAGCAGCTCCAGCTCCGGCGGCTTTAACTATGGCTACACCTTC. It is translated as CASSSSSGGFNYGYTF.

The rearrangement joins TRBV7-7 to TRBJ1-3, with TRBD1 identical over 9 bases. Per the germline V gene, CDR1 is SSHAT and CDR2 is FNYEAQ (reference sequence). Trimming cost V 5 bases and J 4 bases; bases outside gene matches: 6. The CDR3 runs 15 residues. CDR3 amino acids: CASSEDRGGGNTIYF. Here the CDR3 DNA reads TGTGCCAGCAGCGAAGACAGGGGGGGAGGAAACACCATATATTTT.

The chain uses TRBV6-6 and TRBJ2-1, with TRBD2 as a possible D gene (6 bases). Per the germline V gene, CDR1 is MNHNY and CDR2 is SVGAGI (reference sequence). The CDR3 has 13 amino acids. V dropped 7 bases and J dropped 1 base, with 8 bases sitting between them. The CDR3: CASMGTSYNEQFF. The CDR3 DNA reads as TGTGCCAGCATGGGGACTTCCTACAATGAGCAGTTCTTC.

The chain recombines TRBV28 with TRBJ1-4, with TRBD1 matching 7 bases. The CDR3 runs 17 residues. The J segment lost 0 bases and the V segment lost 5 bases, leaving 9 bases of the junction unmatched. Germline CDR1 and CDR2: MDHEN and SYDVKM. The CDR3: CASSPRRGRPTNEKLFF. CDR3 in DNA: TGTGCCAGCAGTCCCCGTAGGGGGCGTCCAACTAATGAAAAACTGTTTTTT.

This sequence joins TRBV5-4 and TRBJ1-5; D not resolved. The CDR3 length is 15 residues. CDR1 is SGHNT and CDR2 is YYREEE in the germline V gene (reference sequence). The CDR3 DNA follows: TGTGCTACGAGTGATAGAGGAGTAATTAATCAGCCCCAGCATTTT. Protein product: CATSDRGVINQPQHF. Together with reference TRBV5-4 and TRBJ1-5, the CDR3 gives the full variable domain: ETGVTQSPTHLIKTRGQQVTLRCSSQSGHNTVSWYQQALGQGPQFIFQYYREEENGRGNFPPRFSGLQFPNYSSELNVNALELDDSALYLCATSDRGVINQPQHFGDGTRLSIL.

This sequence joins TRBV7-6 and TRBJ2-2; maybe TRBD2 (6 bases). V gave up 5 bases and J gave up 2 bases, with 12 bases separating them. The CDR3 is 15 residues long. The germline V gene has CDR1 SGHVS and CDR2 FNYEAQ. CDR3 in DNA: TGTGCCAGCAGCGCCCGGGACTTTAACACCGGGGAGCTGTTTTTT. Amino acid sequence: CASSARDFNTGELFF.